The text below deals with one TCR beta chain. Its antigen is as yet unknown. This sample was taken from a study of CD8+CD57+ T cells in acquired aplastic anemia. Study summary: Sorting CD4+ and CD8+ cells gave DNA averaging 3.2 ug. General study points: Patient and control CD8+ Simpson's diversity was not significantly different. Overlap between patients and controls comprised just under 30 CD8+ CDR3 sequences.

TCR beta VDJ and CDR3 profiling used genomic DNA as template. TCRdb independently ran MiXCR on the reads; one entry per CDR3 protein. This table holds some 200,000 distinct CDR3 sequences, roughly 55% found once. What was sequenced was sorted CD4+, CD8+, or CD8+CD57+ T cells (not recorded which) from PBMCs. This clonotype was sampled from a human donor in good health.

CDR3 sequence (DNA): TGTGCCATAGACGGGACTAGCGAATACGAGCAGTACTTC. It translates to CAIDGTSEYEQYF. The gene calls are TRBV19 and TRBJ2-7; 10 bases are shared with TRBD2. CDR1 and CDR2 (germline): LNHDA, SQIVND (reference sequence). This CDR3 comprises 13 residues. Unmatched junction bases numbered 7, after V lost 10 bases and J lost 4 bases.